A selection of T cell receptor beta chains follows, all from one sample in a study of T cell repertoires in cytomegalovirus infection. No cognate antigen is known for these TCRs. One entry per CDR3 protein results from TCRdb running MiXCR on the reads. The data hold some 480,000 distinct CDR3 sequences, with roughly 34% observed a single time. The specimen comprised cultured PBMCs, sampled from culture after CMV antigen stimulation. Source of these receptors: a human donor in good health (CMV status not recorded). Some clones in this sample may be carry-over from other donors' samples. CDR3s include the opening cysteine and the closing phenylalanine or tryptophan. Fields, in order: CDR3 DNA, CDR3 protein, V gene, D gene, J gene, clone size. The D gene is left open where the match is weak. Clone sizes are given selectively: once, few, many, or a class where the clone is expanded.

CDR3nt: TGTGCCAGCCTAACACAGGGAAACTATGGCTACACCTTC
CDR3aa: CASLTQGNYGYTF
v_gene: TRBV28
d_gene: NA
j_gene: TRBJ1-2
abundance: few

CDR3nt: TGTGCCAGCAGCTCCGACAGGCTGTCAGGAGAGACCCAGTACTTC
CDR3aa: CASSSDRLSGETQYF
v_gene: TRBV13
d_gene: NA
j_gene: TRBJ2-5
abundance: NA

CDR3nt: TGTGCCAGCAGCTTAGAGAATACGCAGTATTTT
CDR3aa: CASSLENTQYF
v_gene: TRBV7-2
d_gene: NA
j_gene: TRBJ2-3
abundance: few

CDR3nt: TGCGCCAGCATTGGGGAAGGAGGTTCCGAGCAGTACTTC
CDR3aa: CASIGEGGSEQYF
v_gene: TRBV4-1
d_gene: NA
j_gene: TRBJ2-7
abundance: few

CDR3nt: TGTGCCAGCAGCGTAGATGGGACTATCGGCACAGATACGCAGTATTTT
CDR3aa: CASSVDGTIGTDTQYF
v_gene: TRBV9
d_gene: TRBD2
j_gene: TRBJ2-3
abundance: few

CDR3nt: TGTGCCAGCGAGCAGGACACCCGAAACTATGGCTACACCTTC
CDR3aa: CASEQDTRNYGYTF
v_gene: TRBV2
d_gene: NA
j_gene: TRBJ1-2
abundance: NA

CDR3nt: TGTGCCAGCAGCTTTGTGGATATAAGACAGTTCAGCACAGATACGCAGTATTTT
CDR3aa: CASSFVDIRQFSTDTQYF
v_gene: TRBV5-6
d_gene: NA
j_gene: TRBJ2-3
abundance: NA

CDR3nt: TGTGCCAGCAGCCCTATCTCCGGGACTAGCCCAGAGACCCAGTACTTC
CDR3aa: CASSPISGTSPETQYF
v_gene: TRBV7-3
d_gene: TRBD2
j_gene: TRBJ2-5
abundance: NA

CDR3nt: TGTGCCAGCAGCTTTACGAACACTGAAGCTTTCTTT
CDR3aa: CASSFTNTEAFF
v_gene: TRBV11-3
d_gene: NA
j_gene: TRBJ1-1
abundance: NA

CDR3nt: TGTGCCAGCAGCTTATTCGAGGGAGGGCCATATGAGCAGTTCTTC
CDR3aa: CASSLFEGGPYEQFF
v_gene: TRBV7-9
d_gene: TRBD2
j_gene: TRBJ2-1
abundance: NA